Included here is one TCR beta chain sequence, with context. Its binding antigen is unknown. Base qualities are not at hand, and no much larger clone is one base apart. One collaborating source in Seattle enrolled patients during active infection and followed them longitudinally through the course of disease. Whole blood was collected in K2EDTA tubes by collaborating institutions according to the institutions' own protocols. For TCRbeta analysis, collaborators shipped samples in one of three forms: frozen whole blood, isolated PBMCs, or DNA extracted from either of those sample types. The sample is drawn from a study of blood T cell repertoires in COVID-19 (dated by TCRdb to between 2020 and 2021). Turning to the overall study: Samples covering the acute and convalescent phases of COVID-19 were provided by collaborators in the United States, Italy and Spain. The material from the prospective study consisted of cDNA or gDNA derived from T cells, B-cell-depleted T cells, or PBMCs. Nearly every sample came with metadata listing a de-identified subject ID, COVID-19 status, age in years and sex. The repertoires were made available in a free public database intended to serve as a resource for research on the immune response to SARS-CoV-2. Where HLA class I and class II types were available, the types were taken from metadata supplied by the sample provider, not from assay-based typing. Deeply sampled blood TCRbeta repertoires from subjects exposed to, actively infected with, or recovered from COVID-19 were included in the dataset. Samples came from the ongoing ImmuneRACE study (first 160 participants) plus 1,254 subjects from 6 global collaborators.

The immunoSEQ Assay, a bias-controlled multiplex PCR, was used to amplify TCRbeta CDR3 regions from genomic DNA. In the authors' own workflow: The number of nucleated cells in each sample was estimated by amplification of reference gene primers within the assay. To quantify the absolute abundance of each unique TCRbeta CDR3 rearrangement, sequence reads were collapsed and filtered. Productive Simpson clonality was computed per sample as the square root of Simpson's diversity index over productive rearrangements. TCRdb mirrors the immuneACCESS table, restricted to in-frame sequences. Some clones are absent from its copies; in checked studies, under half trace to an unresolved V gene, and the reason for the others is unknown. D and trimming were read from the DNA, whereas the V and J calls and clone size are those reported in that table. The sample table holds 60,000 to 85,000 clones, of which nearly 90% were seen once. The ten largest clones represent approximately 3.6% of the sample.

The cysteine opens and the phenylalanine closes a CDR3 of 13 amino acids. Left in the record is the CDR3 DNA by itself, 39 bases read in frame from the first base. CDR1 KGHSH and CDR2 LQKENI were looked up in the germline V gene. V gives up 2 bases and J gives up 3 bases, and the segment between their germline ends measures 5 bases. Points the paper makes about the study in general: The quantity of clinical and demographic metadata differed by source and by participant and was supplied without curation.

The sample consisted of peripheral blood. The chain was built from TRBV18 and TRBJ1-5; the D gene identity is not certain. This receptor was identified in a woman in her forties or fifties with COVID-19, enrolled during active disease. The bases are TGTGCCAGCTCACCAAACAACAATCAGCCCCAGCATTTT. This translates into CASSPNNNQPQHF.